Listed below are T cell receptor beta chains from one sample, sequenced in a study of technical replicates of blood from several donors. The table came from immunoSEQ multiplex PCR; TCRdb's copy has only in-frame clones and leaves some out. There are some 63,000 clones in the sample; around nine tenths occur only once, and approximately 4.7% lies in the top ten. Sequencing was carried out using PBMCs. Receptors originate from a human donor in good health. Some clones in this sample may be carry-over from other donors' samples. CDR3s include the opening cysteine and the closing phenylalanine or tryptophan. Fields, in order: clone size, D gene, V gene, J gene, CDR3 protein, CDR3 DNA. D genes are given only for firm matches. Not all rows give a size; the values are once, few, many and, for expanded clones, a class.

>once|TRBD2|TRBV6-5|TRBJ2-7
CASSYASGSIDEQYF
TGTGCCAGCAGTTACGCTAGCGGGAGTATCGACGAGCAGTACTTC
>.|.|TRBV23-1|TRBJ1-3
CASRKGKVGRGNTIYF
TGCGCCAGTAGGAAGGGGAAGGTGGGAAGAGGAAACACCATATATTTT
>.|TRBD2|TRBV2|TRBJ2-2
CASSAYGRAFGELFF
TGTGCCAGCAGTGCCTACGGGAGGGCCTTCGGGGAGCTGTTTTTT
>.|TRBD1|TRBV30|TRBJ1-2
CAWSEGARYGYTF
TGTGCCTGGAGTGAGGGGGCAAGGTATGGCTACACCTTC
>.|TRBD1|TRBV7-9|TRBJ2-7
CASSSTGGALANYEQYF
TGTGCCAGCAGCTCGACAGGGGGCGCTTTAGCGAATTACGAGCAGTACTTC
>.|.|TRBV19|TRBJ1-3
CASSIGGFSGNTIYF
TGTGCCAGTAGTATCGGCGGGTTCTCTGGAAACACCATATATTTT
>.|TRBD1|TRBV4-1|TRBJ2-1
CASRTDRLGDEQFF
TGCGCCAGCAGAACGGACAGGCTGGGGGATGAGCAGTTCTTC
>.|TRBD1|TRBV6-4|TRBJ1-2
CASSSGQGARGYTF
TGTGCCAGCAGTTCCGGACAGGGGGCTCGGGGCTACACCTTC
>.|.|TRBV4-2|TRBJ1-1
CASSHGGTAPMTEAFF
TGTGCCAGCAGCCATGGAGGGACGGCGCCGATGACTGAAGCTTTCTTT
>.|TRBD2|TRBV7-2|TRBJ2-3
CASSPGLSTDTQYF
TGTGCCAGCAGCCCGGGACTAAGCACAGATACGCAGTATTTT
>.|.|TRBV19|TRBJ1-1
CASSWGEDGNTEAFF
TGTGCCAGTAGTTGGGGGGAGGACGGGAACACTGAAGCTTTCTTT
>.|.|TRBV20-1|TRBJ2-1
CSASPYNEQFF
TGCAGTGCTAGTCCGTACAATGAGCAGTTCTTC
>.|TRBD1|TRBV2|TRBJ2-6
CASSDYRGPNVLTF
TGTGCCAGCAGTGACTACAGGGGTCCCAACGTCCTGACTTTC
>.|.|TRBV7-9|TRBJ2-5
CASSLVGRQETQYF
TGTGCCAGCAGCTTAGTTGGGAGGCAAGAGACCCAGTACTTC
>.|.|TRBV27|TRBJ2-7
CASSLSLGSSYEQYF
TGTGCCAGCAGTTTATCGTTGGGGAGCTCCTACGAGCAGTACTTC
>.|TRBD1|TRBV7-9|TRBJ2-1
CASSSTGDRGYNEQFF
TGTGCCAGCAGCTCGACAGGGGACAGGGGGTATAATGAGCAGTTCTTC
>.|.|TRBV28|TRBJ2-7
CASTLSTYEQYF
TGTGCCAGCACCCTATCGACCTACGAGCAGTACTTC
>once|.|TRBV5-1|TRBJ2-5
CASSSGQRKETQYF
TGCGCCAGCAGCTCCGGACAGCGGAAAGAGACCCAGTACTTC
>.|.|TRBV5-1|TRBJ2-1
CASRGGRANNEQFF
TGCGCCAGCAGGGGGGGGCGGGCCAACAATGAGCAGTTCTTC
>.|.|TRBV6-1|TRBJ1-1
CASSEYEGSGTEAFF
TGTGCCAGCAGTGAGTACGAGGGCTCGGGCACTGAAGCTTTCTTT
>.|.|TRBV18|TRBJ2-5
CASSPGVQETQYF
TGTGCCAGCTCACCAGGAGTACAAGAGACCCAGTACTTC
>.|TRBD2|TRBV2|TRBJ2-5
CASGKTSGQETQYF
TGTGCCAGCGGTAAGACTAGCGGCCAAGAGACCCAGTACTTC
>.|TRBD1|TRBV7-2|TRBJ1-2
CASSLDRGPGGYTF
TGTGCCAGCAGTTTGGACAGGGGGCCGGGTGGCTACACCTTC
>few|TRBD1|TRBV9|TRBJ1-1
CASSVGGQGEAFF
TGTGCCAGCAGCGTAGGGGGACAGGGCGAAGCTTTCTTT
>few|TRBD1|TRBV9|TRBJ1-6
CASSETGGILHF
TGTGCCAGCAGTGAAACAGGGGGGATCCTCCACTTT
>.|.|TRBV29-1|TRBJ1-1
CSVRTDRNTEAFF
TGCAGCGTTAGGACAGACAGGAACACTGAAGCTTTCTTT
>.|.|TRBV2|TRBJ2-7
CASSVGQRTYEQYF
TGTGCCAGCAGTGTGGGACAAAGGACCTACGAGCAGTACTTC
>once|.|TRBV11-3|TRBJ2-3
CASSLLGGTDTQYF
TGTGCCAGCAGCTTATTAGGGGGCACAGATACGCAGTATTTT
>.|.|TRBV11-2|TRBJ1-2
CASSRQVSQGYTF
TGTGCCAGCAGCCGACAGGTGTCGCAAGGCTACACCTTC
>once|TRBD2|TRBV25-1|TRBJ2-3
CASSEWGLASTDTQYF
TGTGCCAGCAGTGAGTGGGGACTAGCGAGCACAGATACGCAGTATTTT
>few|TRBD1|TRBV25-1|TRBJ1-1
CASPGQGWNTEAFF
TGTGCCAGCCCCGGACAGGGATGGAACACTGAAGCTTTCTTT
>.|TRBD1|TRBV6-6|TRBJ1-4
CASSRQGAPGEKLFF
TGTGCCAGCAGTCGTCAGGGGGCCCCGGGTGAAAAACTGTTTTTT
>.|TRBD2|TRBV9|TRBJ2-3
CASSASVGRTSGGRTDTQYF
TGTGCCAGCAGCGCCTCAGTCGGGCGGACTAGCGGGGGACGCACAGATACGCAGTATTTT
>.|TRBD2|TRBV4-2|TRBJ2-1
CASSQAYFLAGYNEQFF
TGTGCCAGCAGCCAAGCTTATTTCCTAGCGGGTTACAATGAGCAGTTCTTC
>.|TRBD1|TRBV5-1|TRBJ2-1
CASSPDRGLYNEQFF
TGCGCCAGCAGTCCTGACAGGGGATTATACAATGAGCAGTTCTTC
>.|.|TRBV5-5|TRBJ2-5
CASSSGETQYF
TGTGCCAGCAGCTCCGGGGAGACCCAGTACTTC
>few|TRBD1|TRBV14|TRBJ1-6
CASSQAQGPNNSPLHF
TGTGCCAGCAGCCAAGCACAGGGGCCTAATAATTCACCCCTCCACTTT
>.|.|TRBV14|TRBJ2-5
CASKALRGLETQYF
TGTGCCAGCAAAGCTTTGCGGGGTCTGGAGACCCAGTACTTC
>.|.|TRBV4-2|TRBJ2-7
CASSQRTGTYEQYF
TGTGCCAGCAGCCAGAGGACGGGGACCTACGAGCAGTACTTC
>.|.|TRBV27|TRBJ1-5
CASSLLGRDQPQHF
TGTGCCAGCAGTTTATTAGGGAGGGATCAGCCCCAGCATTTT
>.|TRBD1|TRBV4-1|TRBJ1-2
CASSLKGDSQNGYTF
TGCGCCAGCAGCCTCAAAGGGGACAGCCAAAATGGCTACACCTTC
>.|TRBD2|TRBV6-5|TRBJ2-5
CASSYVGTSGTWTQYF
TGTGCCAGCAGTTACGTTGGGACTAGCGGGACATGGACCCAGTACTTC
>.|TRBD2|TRBV10-3|TRBJ2-2
CAISGTSGRDTGELFF
TGTGCCATCAGCGGAACTAGCGGGAGAGACACCGGGGAGCTGTTTTTT
>.|.|TRBV7-2|TRBJ2-7
CASSLSYEQYF
TGTGCCAGCAGCCTCTCCTACGAGCAGTACTTC
>.|.|TRBV5-1|TRBJ1-2
CASSLAGREYGYTF
TGCGCCAGCAGCTTGGCAGGCCGTGAATATGGCTACACCTTC
>.|.|TRBV5-8|TRBJ1-6
CASSLAGAVGNSPLHF
TGTGCCAGCAGCTTGGCAGGGGCGGTTGGTAATTCACCCCTCCACTTT
>.|TRBD2|TRBV6-4|TRBJ2-1
CASSLTSGGNNEQFF
TGTGCCAGCAGCCTGACTAGCGGGGGGAACAATGAGCAGTTCTTC
>.|.|TRBV30|TRBJ1-5
CAWSAYRGISNQPQHF
TGTGCCTGGAGTGCCTATCGGGGGATTAGCAATCAGCCCCAGCATTTT
>.|.|TRBV9|TRBJ2-5
CASSYGRGQETQYF
TGTGCCAGCAGTTACGGTCGGGGCCAAGAGACCCAGTACTTC
>few|.|TRBV11-3|TRBJ2-2
CASSLESSTGELFF
TGTGCCAGCAGCTTAGAATCCAGTACCGGGGAGCTGTTTTTT